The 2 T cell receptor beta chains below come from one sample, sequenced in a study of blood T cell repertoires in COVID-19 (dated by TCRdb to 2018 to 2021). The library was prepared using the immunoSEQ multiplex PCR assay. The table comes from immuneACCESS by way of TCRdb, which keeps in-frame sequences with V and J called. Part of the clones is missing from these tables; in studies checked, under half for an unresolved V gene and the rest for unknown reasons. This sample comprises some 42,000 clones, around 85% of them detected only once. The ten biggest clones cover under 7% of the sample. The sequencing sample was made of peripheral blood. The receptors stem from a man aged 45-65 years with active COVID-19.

The CDR3 loop reads CSARDNNEKLFF. The CDR3 DNA follows: TGCAGCGCCCGGGACAATAATGAAAAACTGTTTTTT. The V and J genes are TRBV29-1 and TRBJ1-4, with a weak D call TRBD1 (6 bases). This CDR3 comprises 12 residues. Trimming took 7 bases from V and 4 from J, leaving 10 bases between them. From germline, CDR1 is SQVTM and CDR2 ANQGSEA. Supplemented by reference TRBV29-1 and TRBJ1-4, the full variable domain reads SAVISQKPSRDICQRGTSLTIQCQVDSQVTMMFWYRQQPGQSLTLIATANQGSEATYESGFVIDKFPISRPNLTFSTLTVSNMSPEDSSIYLCSARDNNEKLFFGSGTQLSVL.

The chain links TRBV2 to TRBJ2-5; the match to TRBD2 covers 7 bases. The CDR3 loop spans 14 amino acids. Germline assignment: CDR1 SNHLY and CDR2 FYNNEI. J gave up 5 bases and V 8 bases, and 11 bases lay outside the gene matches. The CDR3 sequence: CASSLRGGGETQYF. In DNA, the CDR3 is TGTGCCAGCTCCCTCCGTGGGGGAGGGGAGACCCAGTACTTC.